This T cell receptor (beta chain) is drawn from a study of T-cell reconstitution after alpha-beta-depleted transplantation in children. Study-wide points: At day 60, the high TCRbeta diversity found in some patients originated from recipient T cells and thymic progenitors that had survived. The main origin of T-cell counts and diversity one year after transplant was newly produced T cells. At around two months after transplant, the alpha-beta T cells were reportedly derived from several hundred expanded clones that came from non-depleted graft cells.

Between the trimmed V and J ends, which lost 4 bases and 5 bases, there was a span of 13 bases. Per the germline V gene, CDR1 is SGHRS and CDR2 is YFSETQ. CDR3 length: 14 residues. This clonotype appeared a few times. Its antigen is still unknown. Unique molecular identifiers were incorporated when the TCRbeta library was constructed. From the PCR reads, TCRdb called clonotypes with MiXCR, one entry per CDR3 protein. Among 440,000 or so distinct CDR3 sequences listed, around two fifths were seen once. The source is a girl aged 2 to 10 with aplastic anemia, due to receive a stem cell transplant. The genes are TRBV5-1 and TRBJ2-4; a possible D gene is TRBD2 (6 bases). The source was PBMCs, collected before TCRalphabeta/CD19-depleted stem cell transplant. DNA of the CDR3: TGCGCCAGCAGCGGAGGGGCGGGGCAAAACATTCAGTACTTC. Its translation: CASSGGAGQNIQYF. The whole variable domain, remainder taken from reference TRBV5-1 and TRBJ2-4, is KAGVTQTPRYLIKTRGQQVTLSCSPISGHRSVSWYQQTPGQGLQFLFEYFSETQRNKGNFPGRFSGRQFSNSRSEMNVSTLELGDSALYLCASSGGAGQNIQYFGAGTRLSVL.